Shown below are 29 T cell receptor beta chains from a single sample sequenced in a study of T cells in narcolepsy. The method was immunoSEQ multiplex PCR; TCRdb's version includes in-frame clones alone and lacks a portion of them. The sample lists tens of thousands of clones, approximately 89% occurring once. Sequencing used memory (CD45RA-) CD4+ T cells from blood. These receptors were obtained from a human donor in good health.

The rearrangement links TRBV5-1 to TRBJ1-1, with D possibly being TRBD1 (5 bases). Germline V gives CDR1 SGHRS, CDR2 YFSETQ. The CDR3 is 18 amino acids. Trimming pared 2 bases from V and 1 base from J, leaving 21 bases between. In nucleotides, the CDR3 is TGCGCCAGCAGCTTTCGGGGGGTCGGTATTCAGCAGAACACTGAAGCTTTCTTT. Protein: CASSFRGVGIQQNTEAFF. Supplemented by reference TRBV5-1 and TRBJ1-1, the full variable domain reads KAGVTQTPRYLIKTRGQQVTLSCSPISGHRSVSWYQQTPGQGLQFLFEYFSETQRNKGNFPGRFSGRQFSNSRSEMNVSTLELGDSALYLCASSFRGVGIQQNTEAFFGQGTRLTVV.

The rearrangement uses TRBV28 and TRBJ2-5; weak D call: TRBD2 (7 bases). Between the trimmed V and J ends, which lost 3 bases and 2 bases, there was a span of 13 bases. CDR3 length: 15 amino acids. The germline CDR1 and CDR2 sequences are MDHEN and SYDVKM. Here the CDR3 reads CASSFYGGRQETQYF. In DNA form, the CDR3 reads TGTGCCAGCAGTTTTTACGGGGGGCGTCAAGAGACCCAGTACTTC.

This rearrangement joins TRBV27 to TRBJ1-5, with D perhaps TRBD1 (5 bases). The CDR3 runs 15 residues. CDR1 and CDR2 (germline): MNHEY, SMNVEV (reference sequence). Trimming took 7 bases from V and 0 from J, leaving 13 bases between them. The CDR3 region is CASILPGGSNQPQHF. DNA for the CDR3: TGTGCCAGCATCCTCCCCGGGGGTAGCAATCAGCCCCAGCATTTT.

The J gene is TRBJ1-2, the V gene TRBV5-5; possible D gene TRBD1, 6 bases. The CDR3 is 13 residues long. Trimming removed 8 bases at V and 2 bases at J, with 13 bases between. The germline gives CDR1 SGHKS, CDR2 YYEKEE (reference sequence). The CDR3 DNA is TGTGCCAGTGACCGGGGGACAAACTATGGCTACACCTTC. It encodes CASDRGTNYGYTF.

Written as DNA, the CDR3 is TGTGCCAGCACCAAAGACAGGACCGTGAACACTGAAGCTTTCTTT. Its protein is CASTKDRTVNTEAFF. The chain uses TRBV7-2 and TRBJ1-1; maybe TRBD1 (6 bases). CDR1 and CDR2 from the germline V gene are SGHTA and FQGNSA. This CDR3 region has 15 residues. V lost 7 bases and J lost 0, with 15 bases in between.

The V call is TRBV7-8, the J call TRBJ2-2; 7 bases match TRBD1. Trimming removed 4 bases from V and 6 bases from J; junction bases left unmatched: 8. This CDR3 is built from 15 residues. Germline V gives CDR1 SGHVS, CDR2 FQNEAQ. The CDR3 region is CASSYTGVTPGELFF. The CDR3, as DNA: TGTGCCAGCAGCTATACAGGGGTAACACCCGGGGAGCTGTTTTTT.

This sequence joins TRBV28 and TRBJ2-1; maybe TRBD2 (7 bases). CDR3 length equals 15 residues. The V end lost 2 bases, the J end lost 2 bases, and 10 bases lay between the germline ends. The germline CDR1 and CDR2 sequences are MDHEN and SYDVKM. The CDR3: CASSLLGGPYNEQFF. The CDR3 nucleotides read TGTGCCAGCAGTTTACTGGGGGGGCCCTACAATGAGCAGTTCTTC.

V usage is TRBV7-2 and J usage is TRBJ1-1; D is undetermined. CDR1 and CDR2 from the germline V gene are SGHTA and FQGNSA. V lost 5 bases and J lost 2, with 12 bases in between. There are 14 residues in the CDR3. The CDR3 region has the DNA TGTGCCAGCAGCCGATCCACAGCAAACACTGAAGCTTTCTTT. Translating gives CASSRSTANTEAFF.

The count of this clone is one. The CDR3 bases are TGTGCCAGCAGCCTGAATGGTCAGGCGACGCAGTATTTT. It yields the protein CASSLNGQATQYF. The chain joins TRBV7-2 to TRBJ2-3; D gene unclear. Germline lookup yields CDR1 SGHTA and CDR2 FQGNSA. CDR3 length: 13 residues. Trimming took off 5 bases at V and 9 bases at J, with 15 bases between the two ends.

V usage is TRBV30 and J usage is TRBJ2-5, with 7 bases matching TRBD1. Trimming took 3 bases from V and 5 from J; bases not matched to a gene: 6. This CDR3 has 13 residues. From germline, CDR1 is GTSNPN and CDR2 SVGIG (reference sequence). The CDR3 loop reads CAWRPDRLETQYF. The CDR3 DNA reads TGTGCCTGGAGACCGGACAGGCTGGAGACCCAGTACTTC.

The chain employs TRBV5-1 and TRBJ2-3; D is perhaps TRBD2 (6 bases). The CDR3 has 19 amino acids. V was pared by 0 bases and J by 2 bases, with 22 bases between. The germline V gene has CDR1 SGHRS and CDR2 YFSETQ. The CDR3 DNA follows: TGCGCCAGCAGCTTGGATGGGAGACTAGGTGCGCCTTCCACAGATACGCAGTATTTT. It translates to CASSLDGRLGAPSTDTQYF.

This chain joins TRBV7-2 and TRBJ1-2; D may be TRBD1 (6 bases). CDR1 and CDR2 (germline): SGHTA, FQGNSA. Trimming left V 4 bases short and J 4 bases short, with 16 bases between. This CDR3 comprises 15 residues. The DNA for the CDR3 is TGTGCCAGCAGCTGGGACTTAGGGGGAGGCTATGGCTACACCTTC. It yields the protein CASSWDLGGGYGYTF. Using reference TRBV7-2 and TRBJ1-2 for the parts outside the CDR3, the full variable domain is GAGVSQSPSNKVTEKGKDVELRCDPISGHTALYWYRQSLGQGLEFLIYFQGNSAPDKSGLPSDRFSAERTGGSVSTLTIQRTQQEDSAVYLCASSWDLGGGYGYTFGSGTRLTVV.

The CDR3 region is CASSTQGSGGTDTQYF. DNA of the CDR3: TGTGCCAGTAGTACACAGGGGAGTGGAGGCACAGATACGCAGTATTTT. The genes are TRBV19 and TRBJ2-3, with 7 bases matching TRBD1. Germline-derived CDR1 and CDR2 are LNHDA and SQIVND (reference sequence). This CDR3 region has 16 residues. V was clipped by 4 bases and J by 1 base; unmatched bases: 8.

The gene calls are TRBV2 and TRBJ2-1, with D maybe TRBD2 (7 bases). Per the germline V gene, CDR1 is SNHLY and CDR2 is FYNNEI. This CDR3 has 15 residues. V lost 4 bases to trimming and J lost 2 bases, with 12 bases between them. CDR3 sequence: CASSGDGGPYNEQFF. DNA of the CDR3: TGTGCCAGCAGTGGTGACGGGGGGCCCTACAATGAGCAGTTCTTC.

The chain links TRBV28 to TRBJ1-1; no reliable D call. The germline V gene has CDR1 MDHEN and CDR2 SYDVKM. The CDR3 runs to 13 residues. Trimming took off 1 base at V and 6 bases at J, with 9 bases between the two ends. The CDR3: CASSLSFYAEAFF. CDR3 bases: TGTGCCAGCAGTTTATCTTTTTACGCTGAAGCTTTCTTT.

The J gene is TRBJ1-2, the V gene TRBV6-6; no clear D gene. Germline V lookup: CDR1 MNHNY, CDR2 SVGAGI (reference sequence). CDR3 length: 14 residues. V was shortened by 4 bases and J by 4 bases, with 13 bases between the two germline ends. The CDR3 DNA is TGTGCCAGCAGTTCGATTGAGGGAGCCTATGGCTACACCTTC. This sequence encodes CASSSIEGAYGYTF.

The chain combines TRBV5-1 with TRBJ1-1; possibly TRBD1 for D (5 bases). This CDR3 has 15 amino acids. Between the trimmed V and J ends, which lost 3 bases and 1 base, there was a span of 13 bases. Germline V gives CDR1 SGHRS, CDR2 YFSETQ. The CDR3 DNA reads TGCGCCAGCAGCTCTCGGGGCTCCCAGAACACTGAAGCTTTCTTT. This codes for CASSSRGSQNTEAFF.

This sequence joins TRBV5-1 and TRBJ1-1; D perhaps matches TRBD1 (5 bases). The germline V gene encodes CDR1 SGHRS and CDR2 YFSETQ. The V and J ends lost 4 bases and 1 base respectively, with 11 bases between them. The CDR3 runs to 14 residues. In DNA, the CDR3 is TGCGCCAGCAGCCTAGTGACAGCGAACACTGAAGCTTTCTTT. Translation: CASSLVTANTEAFF. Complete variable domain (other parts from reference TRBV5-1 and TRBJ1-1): KAGVTQTPRYLIKTRGQQVTLSCSPISGHRSVSWYQQTPGQGLQFLFEYFSETQRNKGNFPGRFSGRQFSNSRSEMNVSTLELGDSALYLCASSLVTANTEAFFGQGTRLTVV.

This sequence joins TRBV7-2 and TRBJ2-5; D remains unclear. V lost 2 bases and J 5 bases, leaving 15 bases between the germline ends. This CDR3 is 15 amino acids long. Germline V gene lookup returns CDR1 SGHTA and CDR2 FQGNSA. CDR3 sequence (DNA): TGTGCCAGCAGCTTACGAGCCGGAGTAGGTGAGACCCAGTACTTC. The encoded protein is CASSLRAGVGETQYF. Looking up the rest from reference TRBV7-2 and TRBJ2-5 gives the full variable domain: GAGVSQSPSNKVTEKGKDVELRCDPISGHTALYWYRQSLGQGLEFLIYFQGNSAPDKSGLPSDRFSAERTGGSVSTLTIQRTQQEDSAVYLCASSLRAGVGETQYFGPGTRLLVL.

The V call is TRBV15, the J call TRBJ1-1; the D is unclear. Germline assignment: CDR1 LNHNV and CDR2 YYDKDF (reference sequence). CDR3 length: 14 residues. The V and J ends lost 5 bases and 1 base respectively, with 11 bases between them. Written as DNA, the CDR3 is TGTGCCACCAGCTTCCCGCTGGGGAACACTGAAGCTTTCTTT. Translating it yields CATSFPLGNTEAFF.

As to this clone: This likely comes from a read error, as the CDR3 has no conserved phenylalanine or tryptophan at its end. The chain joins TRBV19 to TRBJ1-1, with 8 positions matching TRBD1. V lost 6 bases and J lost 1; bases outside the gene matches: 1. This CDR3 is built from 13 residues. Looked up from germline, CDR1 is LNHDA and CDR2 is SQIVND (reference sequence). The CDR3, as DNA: TGTGCCAGTAGAACAGGGGGGAACACTGAAGCTTTCCTT. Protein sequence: CASRTGGNTEAFL.

The CDR3, as DNA: TGTGCCAGTAGTATCAACGACAGGGGGGACGATGGCTACACCTTC. Protein sequence: CASSINDRGDDGYTF. V gene TRBV19 combines with J gene TRBJ1-2; 9 nucleotides agree with TRBD1. V gave up 3 bases and J gave up 6 bases; unmatched junction bases: 8. Germline loops: CDR1 LNHDA, CDR2 SQIVND (reference sequence). CDR3 length: 15 amino acids.

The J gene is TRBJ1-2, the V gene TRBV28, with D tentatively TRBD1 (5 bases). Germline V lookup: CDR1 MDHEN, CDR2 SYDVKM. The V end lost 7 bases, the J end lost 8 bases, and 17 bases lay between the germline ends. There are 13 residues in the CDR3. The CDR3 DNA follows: TGTGCCAGCACCCTACCCGGGACGAGCGGCTACACCTTC. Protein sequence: CASTLPGTSGYTF.

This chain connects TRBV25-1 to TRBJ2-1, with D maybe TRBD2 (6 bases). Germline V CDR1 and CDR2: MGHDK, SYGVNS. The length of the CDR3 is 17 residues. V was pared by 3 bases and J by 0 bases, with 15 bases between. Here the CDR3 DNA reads TGTGCCAGCAGTGATTTGGCACGGGGGAGCTCCTACAATGAGCAGTTCTTC. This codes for CASSDLARGSSYNEQFF.

CDR3 protein: CASSLDPVLAKNIQYF. CDR3 nucleotides: TGTGCCAGCAGCTTAGATCCAGTTCTAGCCAAAAACATTCAGTACTTC. The chain links TRBV7-2 to TRBJ2-4, with D unclear. Germline CDR1 reads SGHTA; CDR2 reads FQGNSA. The CDR3 length is 16 residues. Trimming took off 1 base at V and 0 bases at J, with 10 bases between the two ends.

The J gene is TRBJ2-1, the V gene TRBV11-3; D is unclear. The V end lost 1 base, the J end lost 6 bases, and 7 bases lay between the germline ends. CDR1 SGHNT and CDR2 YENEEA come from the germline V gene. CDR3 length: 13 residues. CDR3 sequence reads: CASSLARTNEQFF. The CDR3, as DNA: TGTGCCAGCAGCTTAGCCAGAACCAATGAGCAGTTCTTC.

The CDR3 nucleotides read TGTGCCAGCAGCTTAGAGACCGGGGAACACTCCTACGAGCAGTACTTC. It codes for CASSLETGEHSYEQYF. The chain links TRBV11-1 to TRBJ2-5; D is perhaps TRBD2 (5 bases). The J call may be mistaken, given a closer DNA end match to TRBJ2-7. Germline CDR1 and CDR2: SGHAT and FQDESV (reference sequence). The CDR3 runs 16 residues.

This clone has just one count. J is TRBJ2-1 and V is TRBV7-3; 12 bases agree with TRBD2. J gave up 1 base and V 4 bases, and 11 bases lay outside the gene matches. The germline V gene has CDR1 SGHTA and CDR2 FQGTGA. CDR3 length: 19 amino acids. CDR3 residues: CASSSPNGLAGPSYNEQFF. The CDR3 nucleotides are TGTGCCAGCAGCTCACCCAACGGACTAGCGGGACCTTCCTACAATGAGCAGTTCTTC.

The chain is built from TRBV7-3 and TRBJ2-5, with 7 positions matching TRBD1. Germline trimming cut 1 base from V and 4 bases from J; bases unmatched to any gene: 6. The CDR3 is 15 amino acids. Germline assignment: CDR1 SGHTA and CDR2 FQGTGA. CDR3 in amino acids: CASSLIGTALETQYF. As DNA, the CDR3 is TGTGCCAGCAGCTTAATCGGGACAGCGCTAGAGACCCAGTACTTC.